The count of the clone carrying this TCR beta chain is one. Two negative PCRs, clearance, or symptom resolution were required of recovered Cohort 3 donors. The sample is drawn from a study of blood T cell repertoires in COVID-19. In the source study's methods: Reference gene primer amplification yielded estimated nucleated cell counts. The table came from immunoSEQ multiplex PCR; TCRdb's copy has only in-frame clones and leaves some out. The V and J calls and clone size were taken over from that table, and D and trimming were inferred from the DNA. The sample lists a few hundred thousand clones; 87% were seen once. V gave up 1 base and J gave up 5 bases, with 6 bases separating them. This CDR3 is 13 amino acids long. Germline V gene lookup returns CDR1 SGDLS and CDR2 YYNGEE.

The sequence derives from a woman in her thirties who had recovered from COVID-19. The material sequenced was PBMCs or T cells enriched from blood (not recorded which). V gene TRBV9 combines with J gene TRBJ2-2; D gene uncertain. CDR3 sequence (DNA): TGTGCCAGCAGCGTAAGAGCGACCGGGGAGCTGTTTTTT. Protein: CASSVRATGELFF. The complete variable domain, with remaining parts taken from reference TRBV9 and TRBJ2-2, reads DSGVTQTPKHLITATGQRVTLRCSPRSGDLSVYWYQQSLDQGLQFLIQYYNGEERAKGNILERFSAQQFPDLHSELNLSSLELGDSALYFCASSVRATGELFFGEGSRLTVL.